This T cell receptor (beta chain) was obtained from a study of T cell responses to AZD1222 COVID-19 vaccine. Concerning this clone itself: Its antigen is undetermined.

Study results and limitations: Among vaccine-associated CD4 TCRs, coverage spanned spike, with dominance at 160-218 and 743-854. Donors skewed white British and female; clonal diversity was possibly underestimated.

Data came from immunoSEQ multiplex PCR; TCRdb stores just in-frame clones and leaves some out. Of 120,000 or so clones detected, around 88% appear once; the ten largest clones hold about 5%. The CDR3 runs to 15 residues. In germline, CDR1 is MDHEN, CDR2 SYDVKM. V lost 1 base and J lost 3, with 10 bases in between. The receptor was isolated from an adult in good health. The chain uses TRBV28 and TRBJ2-1; D is possibly TRBD1 (5 bases). The input for sequencing was peripheral blood, taken on day 0 of AZD1222 vaccination. The CDR3 DNA is TGTGCCAGCAGTTTATACTCGACAGTCTACAATGAGCAGTTCTTC. Translation gives CASSLYSTVYNEQFF.